The 3 T cell receptor beta chains given below trace back to one sample, sequenced in a study of cytomegalovirus exposure and HLA in healthy donors. Primers: 60 Vbeta forward and 13 Jbeta reverse. Method: immunoSEQ multiplex PCR; TCRdb's copy keeps in-frame clones and lacks some. The sample has 95,000 to 110,000 clones, around 73% seen once. Sequencing was performed on PBMCs. All receptors come from a man younger than 45 in good health and CMV-seronegative.

The genes are TRBV11-2 and TRBJ1-6; D is ambiguous. This CDR3 region has 14 residues. Trimming removed 1 base at V and 6 bases at J, with 7 bases between. Looked up from germline, CDR1 is SGHAT and CDR2 is FQNNGV. The CDR3: CASSLVDFNSPLHF. CDR3 nucleotide sequence: TGTGCCAGCAGCTTAGTAGACTTTAATTCACCCCTCCACTTT.

V gene TRBV9 combines with J gene TRBJ2-5, with 14 bases that match TRBD2. CDR3 length: 17 amino acids. The V and J ends lost 4 bases and 1 base, in that order; junction bases with no gene match: 6. CDR1 and CDR2 (germline): SGDLS, YYNGEE. CDR3 sequence reads: CASSLGTSGRGQETQYF. The CDR3 DNA sequence: TGTGCCAGCAGCCTCGGGACTAGCGGGAGAGGCCAAGAGACCCAGTACTTC.

The chain uses TRBV2 and TRBJ2-7; 9 nucleotides agree with TRBD1. V shed 5 bases and J 3 bases; nucleotides not matched to a gene: 5. Germline lookup yields CDR1 SNHLY and CDR2 FYNNEI. The CDR3 is 14 residues long. The CDR3 sequence is CASSFGTGNYEQYF. The CDR3 DNA is TGTGCCAGCAGTTTCGGGACAGGGAACTACGAGCAGTACTTC.